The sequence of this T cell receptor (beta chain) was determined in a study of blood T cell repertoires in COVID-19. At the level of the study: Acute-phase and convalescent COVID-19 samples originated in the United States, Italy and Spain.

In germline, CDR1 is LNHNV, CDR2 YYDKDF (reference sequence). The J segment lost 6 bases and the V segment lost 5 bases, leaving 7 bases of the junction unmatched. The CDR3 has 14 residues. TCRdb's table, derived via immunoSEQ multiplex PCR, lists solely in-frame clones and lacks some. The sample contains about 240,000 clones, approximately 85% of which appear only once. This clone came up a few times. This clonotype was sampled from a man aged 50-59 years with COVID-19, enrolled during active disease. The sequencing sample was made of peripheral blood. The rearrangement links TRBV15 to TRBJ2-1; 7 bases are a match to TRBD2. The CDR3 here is CATSPVGGINEQFF. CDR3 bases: TGTGCCACCAGCCCGGTGGGGGGGATCAATGAGCAGTTCTTC.